This T cell receptor (beta chain) stems from a study of response to subunit inactivated influenza vaccine. Study conclusions and caveats: Authors suggested each seasonal influenza vaccination recruits few new T cells.

Ten or more counts support this clonotype. Its target is not known. CDR1 and CDR2 from the germline V gene are MGHRA and YSYEKL. This CDR3 contains 15 residues. Trimming shortened V by 3 bases and J by 7 bases, and 16 bases separated the two germline ends. One entry per CDR3 protein, called by TCRdb with MiXCR from the RT-PCR reads. The sample records 400,000 to 650,000 distinct CDR3 sequences, more than 7% being singletons. The origin of this receptor is a man between 50 and 75 years old who received an inactivated influenza vaccine. The chain carries TRBV4-1 and TRBJ2-1; D might be TRBD2 (6 bases). The sequences come from PBMCs from blood, collected around 25 months after vaccination. The CDR3 DNA sequence: TGCGCCAGCAGCCATCGCCAGGGAGGAGTTAATGAGCAGTTCTTC. Translated: CASSHRQGGVNEQFF.